This T cell receptor (beta chain) came from a study of CD8+CD57+ T cells in acquired aplastic anemia. Background on the study: Each DNA sample taken from sorted CD4+ and CD8+ cells came to about 3.2 ug on average.

This clonotype was recorded only once. The target antigen is unknown. TCR beta VDJ combinations and CDR3 sequences were profiled from genomic DNA. TCRdb reanalysed the reads using MiXCR and keeps one entry per CDR3 protein. The table records 270,000 or so distinct CDR3 sequences, 65% to 90% of them present only once. The ends were cut back, 7 bases at V and 13 bases at J, with 20 bases in the middle. Germline CDR1 and CDR2: LNHDA and SQIVND (reference sequence). CDR3 length: 13 residues. The authors sequenced patients whose flow cytometry had shown CD8+CD57+ cell expansion. No therapy was given to patients before blood sampling. Study observations and caveats: A significant difference in CD8+ Simpson's diversity between patients and controls was not found. Common to patients and controls were roughly 30 CD8+ CDR3 sequences.

The TCR sequence derives from a human donor with aplastic anemia. J is TRBJ2-1 and V is TRBV19; D may correspond to TRBD1 or TRBD2 (5 bases each). The sequenced material came from sorted CD4+, CD8+, or CD8+CD57+ T cells (not recorded which) from PBMCs. The CDR3 region has the DNA TGTGCCAGTACCGGGACGGGGTCCCAGGGCCAGTTCTTC. Its protein is CASTGTGSQGQFF.